This T cell receptor (beta chain) is from a study of blood T cell repertoires in COVID-19. As for the study in general: The United States, Italy and Spain were the sources of the acute and convalescent COVID-19 samples. The analysed material was cDNA or gDNA that came from T cells, B-cell-depleted T cells, or PBMCs.

The ends lost 4 bases at V and 0 bases at J; junction bases unmatched: 11. The CDR3 is 17 residues long. Germline CDR1 and CDR2: SGHNT and YYREEE (reference sequence). Some clones are missing from TCRdb's copy, which holds only in-frame ones; the method was immunoSEQ multiplex PCR. The sample shows about 58,000 clones, around 90% of them seen only once. The sample was peripheral blood. This sequence originates from a man aged 55 to 70 with active COVID-19. The chain links TRBV5-4 to TRBJ2-7; 9 positions agree with TRBD1. CDR3 sequence reads: CASSPGQGRQSSYEQYF. The CDR3 coding sequence is TGTGCCAGCAGCCCAGGACAGGGGCGCCAAAGCTCCTACGAGCAGTACTTC.